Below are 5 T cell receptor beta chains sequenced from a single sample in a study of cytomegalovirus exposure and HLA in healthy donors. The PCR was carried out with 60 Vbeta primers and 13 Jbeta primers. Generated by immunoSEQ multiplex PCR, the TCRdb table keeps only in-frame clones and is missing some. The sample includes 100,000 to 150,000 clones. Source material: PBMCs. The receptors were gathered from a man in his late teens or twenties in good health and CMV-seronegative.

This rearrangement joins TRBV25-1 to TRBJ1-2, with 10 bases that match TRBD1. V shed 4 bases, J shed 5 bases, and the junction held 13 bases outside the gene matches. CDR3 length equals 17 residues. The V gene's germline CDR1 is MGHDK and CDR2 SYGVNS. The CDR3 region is CASSGSHLRTGGYGYTF. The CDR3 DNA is TGTGCCAGCAGTGGCTCCCACCTCCGGACAGGGGGTTATGGCTACACCTTC.

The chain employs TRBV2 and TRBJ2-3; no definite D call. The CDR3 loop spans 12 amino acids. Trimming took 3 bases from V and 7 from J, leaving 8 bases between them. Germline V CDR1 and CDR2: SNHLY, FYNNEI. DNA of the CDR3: TGTGCCAGCAGTGAGAGAGGTTATACGCAGTATTTT. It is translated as CASSERGYTQYF.

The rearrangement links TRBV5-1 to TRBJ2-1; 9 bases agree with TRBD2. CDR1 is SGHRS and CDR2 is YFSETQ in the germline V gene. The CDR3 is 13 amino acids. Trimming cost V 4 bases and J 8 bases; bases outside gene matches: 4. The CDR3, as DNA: TGCGCCAGCAGCCCCGCGGGGGGGTATGAGCAGTTCTTC. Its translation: CASSPAGGYEQFF.

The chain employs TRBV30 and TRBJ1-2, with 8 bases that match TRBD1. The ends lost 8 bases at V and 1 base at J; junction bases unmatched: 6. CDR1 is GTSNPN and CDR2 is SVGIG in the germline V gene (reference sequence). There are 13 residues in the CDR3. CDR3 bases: TGTGCCAGCACAGGGGGTGATAACTATGGCTACACCTTC. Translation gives CASTGGDNYGYTF. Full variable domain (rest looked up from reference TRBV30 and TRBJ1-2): SQTIHQWPATLVQPVGSPLSLECTVEGTSNPNLYWYRQAAGRGLQLLFYSVGIGQISSEVPQNLSASRPQDRQFILSSKKLLLSDSGFYLCASTGGDNYGYTFGSGTRLTVV.

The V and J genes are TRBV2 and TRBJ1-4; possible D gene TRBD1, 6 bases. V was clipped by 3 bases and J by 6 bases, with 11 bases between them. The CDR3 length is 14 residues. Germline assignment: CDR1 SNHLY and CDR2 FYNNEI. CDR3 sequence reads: CASSDWGGDEKLFF. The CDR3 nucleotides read TGTGCCAGCAGTGATTGGGGGGGCGATGAAAAACTGTTTTTT.